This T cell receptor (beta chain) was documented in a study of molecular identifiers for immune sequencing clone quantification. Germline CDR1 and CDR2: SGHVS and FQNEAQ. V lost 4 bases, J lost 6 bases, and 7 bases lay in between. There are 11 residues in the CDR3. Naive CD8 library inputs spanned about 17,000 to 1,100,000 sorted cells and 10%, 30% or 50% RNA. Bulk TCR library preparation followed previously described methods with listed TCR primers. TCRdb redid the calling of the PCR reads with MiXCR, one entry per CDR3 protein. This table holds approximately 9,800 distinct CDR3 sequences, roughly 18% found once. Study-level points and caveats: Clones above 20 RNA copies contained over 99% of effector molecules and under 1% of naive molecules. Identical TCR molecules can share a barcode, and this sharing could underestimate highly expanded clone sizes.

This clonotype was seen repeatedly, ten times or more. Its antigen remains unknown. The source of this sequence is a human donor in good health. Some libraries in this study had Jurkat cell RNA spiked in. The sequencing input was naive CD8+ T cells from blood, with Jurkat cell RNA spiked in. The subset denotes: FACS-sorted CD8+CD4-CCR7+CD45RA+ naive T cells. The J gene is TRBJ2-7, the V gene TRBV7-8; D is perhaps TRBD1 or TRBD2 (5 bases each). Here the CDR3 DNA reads TGTGCCAGCAGCTCCGGGACCGAGCAGTACTTC. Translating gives CASSSGTEQYF.